This T cell receptor beta chain emerged from a study of T cell repertoires in ileal Crohn's disease. Study observations and caveats: High-frequency clones were more common in sorted CD8 than CD4 cells. Clonal expansions were more frequent in active smokers than non-smokers at surgery.

The protocol was immunoSEQ multiplex PCR, while the TCRdb copy is restricted to in-frame clones and leaves out a portion. Of around 710 clones in the sample, just over 90% were seen once. Concerning this clone itself: The antigen is unknown.

V lost 3 bases and J lost 1, with 10 bases in between. CDR3 length equals 15 residues. Germline loops: CDR1 KGHSH, CDR2 LQKENI. Documented time point: neoterminal ileum biopsy at postoperative endoscopy, about 6 months after surgery. The source is an adult with Crohn's disease. Sequencing was carried out using ileal tissue. The rearrangement joins TRBV18 to TRBJ2-4, with D hard to call. The CDR3 DNA is TGTGCCAGCTCACCTCAAAGGGTGGCCAAAAACATTCAGTACTTC. Translated, it gives CASSPQRVAKNIQYF.